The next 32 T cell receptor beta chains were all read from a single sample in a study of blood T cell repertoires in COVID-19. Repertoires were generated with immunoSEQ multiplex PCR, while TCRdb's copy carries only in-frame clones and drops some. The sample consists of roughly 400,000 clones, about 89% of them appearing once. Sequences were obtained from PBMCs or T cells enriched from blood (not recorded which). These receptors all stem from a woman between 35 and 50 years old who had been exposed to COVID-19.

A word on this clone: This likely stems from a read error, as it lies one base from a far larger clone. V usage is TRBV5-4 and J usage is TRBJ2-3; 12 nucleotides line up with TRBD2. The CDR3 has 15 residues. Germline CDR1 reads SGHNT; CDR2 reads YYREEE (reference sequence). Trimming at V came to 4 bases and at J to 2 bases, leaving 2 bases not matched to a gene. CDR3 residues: CASSPSGGATDTQYF. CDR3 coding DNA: TGTGCCAGCAGCCCTAGCGGGGGGGCCACAGATACGCAGTATTTT.

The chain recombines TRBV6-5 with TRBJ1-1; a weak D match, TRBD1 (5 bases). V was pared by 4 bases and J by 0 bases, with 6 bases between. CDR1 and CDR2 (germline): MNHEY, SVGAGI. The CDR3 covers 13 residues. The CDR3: CASSLQVNTEAFF. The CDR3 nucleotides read TGTGCCAGCAGTTTACAGGTGAACACTGAAGCTTTCTTT.

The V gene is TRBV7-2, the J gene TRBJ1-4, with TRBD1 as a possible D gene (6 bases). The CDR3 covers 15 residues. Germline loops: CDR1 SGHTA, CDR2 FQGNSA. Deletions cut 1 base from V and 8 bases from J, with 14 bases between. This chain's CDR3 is CASSLVGGRAEKLFF. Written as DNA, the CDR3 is TGTGCCAGCAGCTTAGTCGGGGGGCGTGCGGAAAAACTGTTTTTT.

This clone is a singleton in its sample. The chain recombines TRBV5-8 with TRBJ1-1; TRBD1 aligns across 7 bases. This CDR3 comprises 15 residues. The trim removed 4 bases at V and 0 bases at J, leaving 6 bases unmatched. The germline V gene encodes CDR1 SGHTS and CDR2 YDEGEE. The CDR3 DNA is TGTGCCAGCAGCCTCCGGGGACAGATGAACACTGAAGCTTTCTTT. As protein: CASSLRGQMNTEAFF.

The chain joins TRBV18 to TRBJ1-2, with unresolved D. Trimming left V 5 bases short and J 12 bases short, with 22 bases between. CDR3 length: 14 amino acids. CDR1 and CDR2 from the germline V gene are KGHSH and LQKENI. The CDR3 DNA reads TGTGCCAGCTCAAAGAGAACCCAGGAAATTCTAAACACCTTC. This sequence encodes CASSKRTQEILNTF.

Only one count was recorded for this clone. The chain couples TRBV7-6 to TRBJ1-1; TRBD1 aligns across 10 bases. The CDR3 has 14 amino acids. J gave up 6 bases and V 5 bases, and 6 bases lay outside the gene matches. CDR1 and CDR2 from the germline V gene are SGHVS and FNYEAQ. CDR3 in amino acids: CASSLGQGVSEAFF. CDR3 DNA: TGTGCCAGCAGCCTCGGACAGGGGGTATCTGAAGCTTTCTTT.

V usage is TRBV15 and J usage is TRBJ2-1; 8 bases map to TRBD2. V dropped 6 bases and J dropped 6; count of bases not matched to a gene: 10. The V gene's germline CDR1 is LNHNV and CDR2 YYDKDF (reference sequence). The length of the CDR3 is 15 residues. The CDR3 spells CATRTRLAQGNEQFF. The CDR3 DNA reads TGTGCCACCAGAACTCGACTAGCGCAGGGCAATGAGCAGTTCTTC.

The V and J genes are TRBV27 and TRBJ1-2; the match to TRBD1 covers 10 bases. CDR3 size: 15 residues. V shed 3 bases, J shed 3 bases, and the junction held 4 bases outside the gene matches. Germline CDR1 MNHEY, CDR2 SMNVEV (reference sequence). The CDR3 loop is CASSLDRGFDYGYTF. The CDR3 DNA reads TGTGCCAGCAGTTTGGACAGGGGGTTTGACTATGGCTACACCTTC.

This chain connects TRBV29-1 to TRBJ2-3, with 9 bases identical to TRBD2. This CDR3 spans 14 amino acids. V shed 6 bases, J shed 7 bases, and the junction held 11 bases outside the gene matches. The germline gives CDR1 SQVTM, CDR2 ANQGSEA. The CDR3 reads CSVWDSGSTNTQYF. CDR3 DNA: TGCAGCGTGTGGGATAGCGGGAGCACGAATACGCAGTATTTT.

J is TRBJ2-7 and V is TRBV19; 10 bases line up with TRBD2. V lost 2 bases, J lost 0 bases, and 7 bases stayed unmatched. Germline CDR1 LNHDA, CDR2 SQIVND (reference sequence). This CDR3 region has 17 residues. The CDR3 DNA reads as TGTGCCAGTAGTATAACTAGCGGGACCATTAACTCCTACGAGCAGTACTTC. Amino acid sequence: CASSITSGTINSYEQYF.

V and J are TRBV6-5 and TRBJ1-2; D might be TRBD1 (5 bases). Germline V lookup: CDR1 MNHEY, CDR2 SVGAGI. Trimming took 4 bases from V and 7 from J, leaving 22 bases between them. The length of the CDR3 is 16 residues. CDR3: CASSSLRTWQGGGYTF. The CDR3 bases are TGTGCCAGCAGTTCCCTCCGAACGTGGCAGGGTGGTGGCTACACCTTC.

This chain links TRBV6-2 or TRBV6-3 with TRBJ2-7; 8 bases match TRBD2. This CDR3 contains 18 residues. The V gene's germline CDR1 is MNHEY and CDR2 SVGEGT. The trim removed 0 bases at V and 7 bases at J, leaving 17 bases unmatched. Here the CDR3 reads CASSYSIGVERERREQYF. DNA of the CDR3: TGTGCCAGCAGTTACTCGATCGGGGTGGAGCGGGAGAGGAGGGAGCAGTACTTC.

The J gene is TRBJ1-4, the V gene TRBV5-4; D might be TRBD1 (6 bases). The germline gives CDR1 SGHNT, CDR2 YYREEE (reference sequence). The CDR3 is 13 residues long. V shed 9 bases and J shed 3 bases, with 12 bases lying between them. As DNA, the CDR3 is TGTGCCACCCACAGGGAGCCTAATGAAAAACTGTTTTTT. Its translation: CATHREPNEKLFF.

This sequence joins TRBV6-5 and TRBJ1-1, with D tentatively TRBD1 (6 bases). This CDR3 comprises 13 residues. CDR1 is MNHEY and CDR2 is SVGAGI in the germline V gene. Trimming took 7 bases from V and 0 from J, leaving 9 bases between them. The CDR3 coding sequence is TGTGCCAGCACAGGACAGTTGAACACTGAAGCTTTCTTT. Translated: CASTGQLNTEAFF.

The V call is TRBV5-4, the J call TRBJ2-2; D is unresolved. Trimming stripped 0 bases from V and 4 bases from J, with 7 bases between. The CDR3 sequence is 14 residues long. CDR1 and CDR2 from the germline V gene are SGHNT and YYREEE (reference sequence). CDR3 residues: CASSLGALTGELFF. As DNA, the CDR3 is TGTGCCAGCAGCTTGGGGGCGCTCACCGGGGAGCTGTTTTTT. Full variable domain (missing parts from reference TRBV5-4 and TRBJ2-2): ETGVTQSPTHLIKTRGQQVTLRCSSQSGHNTVSWYQQALGQGPQFIFQYYREEENGRGNFPPRFSGLQFPNYSSELNVNALELDDSALYLCASSLGALTGELFFGEGSRLTVL.

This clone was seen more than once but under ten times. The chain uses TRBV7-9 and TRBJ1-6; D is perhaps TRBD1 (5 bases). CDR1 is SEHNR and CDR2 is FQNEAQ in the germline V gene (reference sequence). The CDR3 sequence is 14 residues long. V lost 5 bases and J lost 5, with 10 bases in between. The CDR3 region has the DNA TGTGCCAGCAGCGAGGGACTGCATAATTCACCCCTCCACTTT. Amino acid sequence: CASSEGLHNSPLHF.

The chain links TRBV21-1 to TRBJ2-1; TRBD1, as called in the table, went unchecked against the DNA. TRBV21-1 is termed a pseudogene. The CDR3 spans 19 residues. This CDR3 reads CASSILRTGGFSSYNEQFF. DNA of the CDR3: TGTGCCAGCAGCATTCTGAGGACAGGGGGTTTTAGCTCCTACAATGAGCAGTTCTTC.

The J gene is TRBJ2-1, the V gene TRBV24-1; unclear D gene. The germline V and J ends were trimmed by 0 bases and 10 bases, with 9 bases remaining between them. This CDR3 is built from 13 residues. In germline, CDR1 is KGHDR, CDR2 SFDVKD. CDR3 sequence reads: CATSDLWSSEQFF. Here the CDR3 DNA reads TGTGCCACCAGTGATTTGTGGTCGAGCGAGCAGTTCTTC.

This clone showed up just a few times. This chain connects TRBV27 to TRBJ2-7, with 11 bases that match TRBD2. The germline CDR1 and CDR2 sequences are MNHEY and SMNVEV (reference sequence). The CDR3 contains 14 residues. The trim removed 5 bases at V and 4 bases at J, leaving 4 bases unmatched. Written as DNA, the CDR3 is TGTGCCAGCAGTGCCCGACTAGCGGGGTACGAGCAGTACTTC. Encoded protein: CASSARLAGYEQYF.

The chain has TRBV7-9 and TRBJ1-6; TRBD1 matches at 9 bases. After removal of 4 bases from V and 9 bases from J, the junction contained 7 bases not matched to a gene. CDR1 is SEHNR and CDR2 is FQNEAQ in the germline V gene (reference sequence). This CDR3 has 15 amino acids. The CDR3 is CASSWAGTGTSPLHF. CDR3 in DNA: TGTGCCAGCAGCTGGGCCGGGACAGGGACTTCACCCCTCCACTTT.

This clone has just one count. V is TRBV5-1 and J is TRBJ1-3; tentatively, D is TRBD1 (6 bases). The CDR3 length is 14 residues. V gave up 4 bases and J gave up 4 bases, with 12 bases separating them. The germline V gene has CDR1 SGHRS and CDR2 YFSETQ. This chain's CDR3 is CASSPGESGNTIYF. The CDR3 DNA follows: TGCGCCAGCAGCCCAGGGGAGTCCGGAAACACCATATATTTT. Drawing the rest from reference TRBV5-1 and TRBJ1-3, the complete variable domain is KAGVTQTPRYLIKTRGQQVTLSCSPISGHRSVSWYQQTPGQGLQFLFEYFSETQRNKGNFPGRFSGRQFSNSRSEMNVSTLELGDSALYLCASSPGESGNTIYFGEGSWLTVV.

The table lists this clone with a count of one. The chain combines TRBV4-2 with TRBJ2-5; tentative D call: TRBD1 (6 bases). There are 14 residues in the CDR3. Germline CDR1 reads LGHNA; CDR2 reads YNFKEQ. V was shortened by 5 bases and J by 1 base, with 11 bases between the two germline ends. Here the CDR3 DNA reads TGTGCCAGCAGCTCACAGGGTCCCCAAGAGACCCAGTACTTC. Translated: CASSSQGPQETQYF.

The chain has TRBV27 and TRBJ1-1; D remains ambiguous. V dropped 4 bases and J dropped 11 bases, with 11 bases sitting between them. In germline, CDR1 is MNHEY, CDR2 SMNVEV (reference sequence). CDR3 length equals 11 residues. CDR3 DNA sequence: TGTGCCAGCAGTTCGTTTCGGGTGGCTTTCTTT. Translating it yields CASSSFRVAFF.

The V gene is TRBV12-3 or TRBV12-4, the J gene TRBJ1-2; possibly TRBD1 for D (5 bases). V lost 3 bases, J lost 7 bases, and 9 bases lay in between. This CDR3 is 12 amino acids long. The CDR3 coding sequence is TGTGCCAGCAGTTTTCCCCAGGGTGGCTACACCTTC. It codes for CASSFPQGGYTF.

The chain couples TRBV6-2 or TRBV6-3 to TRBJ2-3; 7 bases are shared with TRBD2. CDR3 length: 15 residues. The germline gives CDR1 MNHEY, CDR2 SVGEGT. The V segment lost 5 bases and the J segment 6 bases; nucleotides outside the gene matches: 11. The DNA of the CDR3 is TGTGCCAGCAGTGGATCGGGAGGCCCCGGGGATACGCAGTATTTT. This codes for CASSGSGGPGDTQYF.

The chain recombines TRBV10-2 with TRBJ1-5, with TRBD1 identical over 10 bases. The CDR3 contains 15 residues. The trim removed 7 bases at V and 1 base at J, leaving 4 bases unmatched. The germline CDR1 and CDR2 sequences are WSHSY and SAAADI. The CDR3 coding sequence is TGCGCCAGCACGATGGACAGGGGGAGCAATCAGCCCCAGCATTTT. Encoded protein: CASTMDRGSNQPQHF.

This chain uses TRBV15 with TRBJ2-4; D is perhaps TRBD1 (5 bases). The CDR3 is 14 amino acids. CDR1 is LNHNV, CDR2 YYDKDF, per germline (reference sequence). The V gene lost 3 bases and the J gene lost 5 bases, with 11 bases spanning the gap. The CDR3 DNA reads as TGTGCCACCAGCAGTATACAGGAAGAAAACATTCAGTACTTC. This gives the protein CATSSIQEENIQYF. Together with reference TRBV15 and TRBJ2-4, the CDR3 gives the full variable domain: DAMVIQNPRYQVTQFGKPVTLSCSQTLNHNVMYWYQQKSSQAPKLLFHYYDKDFNNEADTPDNFQSRRPNTSFCFLDIRSPGLGDTAMYLCATSSIQEENIQYFGAGTRLSVL.

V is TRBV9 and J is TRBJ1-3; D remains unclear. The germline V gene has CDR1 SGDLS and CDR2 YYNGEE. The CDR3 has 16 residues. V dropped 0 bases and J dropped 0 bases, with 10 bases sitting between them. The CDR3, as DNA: TGTGCCAGCAGCGTAGGCCCCGGGAACTCTGGAAACACCATATATTTT. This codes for CASSVGPGNSGNTIYF.

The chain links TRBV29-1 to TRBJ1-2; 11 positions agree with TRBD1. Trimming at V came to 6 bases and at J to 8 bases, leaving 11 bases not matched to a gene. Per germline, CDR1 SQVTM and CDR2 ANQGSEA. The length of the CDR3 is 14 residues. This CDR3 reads CSVGTGQGAGGYTF. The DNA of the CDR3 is TGCAGCGTAGGAACTGGACAGGGGGCTGGCGGCTACACCTTC.

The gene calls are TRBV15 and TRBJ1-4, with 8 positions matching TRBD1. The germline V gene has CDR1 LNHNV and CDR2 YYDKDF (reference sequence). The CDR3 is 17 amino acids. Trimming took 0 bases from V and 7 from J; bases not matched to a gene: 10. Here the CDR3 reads CATSRDTRDRRREKLFF. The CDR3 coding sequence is TGTGCCACCAGCAGAGATACTCGGGACAGGCGTCGTGAAAAACTGTTTTTT.

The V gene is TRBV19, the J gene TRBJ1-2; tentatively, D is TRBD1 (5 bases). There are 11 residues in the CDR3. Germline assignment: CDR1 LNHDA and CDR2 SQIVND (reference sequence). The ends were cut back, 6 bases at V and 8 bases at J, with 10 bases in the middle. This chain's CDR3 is CASSRGEGYTF. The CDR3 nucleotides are TGTGCCAGTAGCCGGGGGGAAGGCTACACCTTC.

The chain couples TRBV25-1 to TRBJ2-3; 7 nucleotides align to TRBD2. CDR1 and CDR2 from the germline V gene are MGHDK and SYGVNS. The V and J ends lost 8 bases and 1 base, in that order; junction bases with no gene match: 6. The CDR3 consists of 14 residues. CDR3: CASPLRGGTDTQYF. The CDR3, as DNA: TGTGCCAGCCCCCTTCGGGGGGGCACAGATACGCAGTATTTT.